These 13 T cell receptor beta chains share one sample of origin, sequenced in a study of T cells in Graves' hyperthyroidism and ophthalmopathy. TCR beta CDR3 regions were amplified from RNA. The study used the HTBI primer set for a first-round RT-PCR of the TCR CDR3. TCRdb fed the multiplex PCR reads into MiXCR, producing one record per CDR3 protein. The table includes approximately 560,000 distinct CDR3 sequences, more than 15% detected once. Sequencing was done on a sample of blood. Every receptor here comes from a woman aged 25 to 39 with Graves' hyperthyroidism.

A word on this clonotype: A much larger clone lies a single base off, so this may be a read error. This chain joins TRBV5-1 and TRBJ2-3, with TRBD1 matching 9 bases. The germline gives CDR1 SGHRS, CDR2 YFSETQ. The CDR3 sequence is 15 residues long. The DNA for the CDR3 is TGTGCCAGCAGCTTGGGACAGGGTCAGGCAGATACGCATTATTTT. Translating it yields CASSLGQGQADTHYF. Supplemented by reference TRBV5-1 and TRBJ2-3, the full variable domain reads KAGVTQTPRYLIKTRGQQVTLSCSPISGHRSVSWYQQTPGQGLQFLFEYFSETQRNKGNFPGRFSGRQFSNSRSEMNVSTLELGDSALYLCASSLGQGQADTHYFGPGTRLTVL.

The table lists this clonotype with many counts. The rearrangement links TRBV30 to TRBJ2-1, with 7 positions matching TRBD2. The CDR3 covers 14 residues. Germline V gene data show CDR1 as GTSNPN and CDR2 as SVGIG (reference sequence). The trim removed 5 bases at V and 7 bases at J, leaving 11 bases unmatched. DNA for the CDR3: TGTGCCTGGGGACTAGGTCGGCGGAATAATGAGCAGTTCTTC. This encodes CAWGLGRRNNEQFF. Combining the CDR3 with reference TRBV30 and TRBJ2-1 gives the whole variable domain SQTIHQWPATLVQPVGSPLSLECTVEGTSNPNLYWYRQAAGRGLQLLFYSVGIGQISSEVPQNLSASRPQDRQFILSSKKLLLSDSGFYLCAWGLGRRNNEQFFGPGTRLTVL.

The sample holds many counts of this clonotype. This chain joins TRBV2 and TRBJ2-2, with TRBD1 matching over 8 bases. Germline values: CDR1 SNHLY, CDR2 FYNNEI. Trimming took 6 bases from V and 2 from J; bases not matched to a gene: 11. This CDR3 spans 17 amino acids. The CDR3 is CASRDLLGQGNTGELFF. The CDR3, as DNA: TGTGCCAGCAGGGACCTCCTCGGACAGGGCAACACCGGGGAGCTGTTTTTT.

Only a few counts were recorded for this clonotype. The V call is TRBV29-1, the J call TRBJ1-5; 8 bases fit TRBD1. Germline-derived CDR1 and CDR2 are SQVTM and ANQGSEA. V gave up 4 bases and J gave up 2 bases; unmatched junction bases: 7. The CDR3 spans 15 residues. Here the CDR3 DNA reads TGCAGCGTTGCCCTCGGACAGGGAGGCAATCAGCCCCAGCATTTT. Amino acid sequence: CSVALGQGGNQPQHF.

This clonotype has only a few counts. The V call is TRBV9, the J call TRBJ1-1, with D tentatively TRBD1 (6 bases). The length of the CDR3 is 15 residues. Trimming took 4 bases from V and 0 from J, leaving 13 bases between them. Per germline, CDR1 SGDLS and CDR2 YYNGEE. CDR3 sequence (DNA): TGTGCCAGCAGCAGTCCGGACAGATTGAACACTGAAGCTTTCTTT. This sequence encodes CASSSPDRLNTEAFF.

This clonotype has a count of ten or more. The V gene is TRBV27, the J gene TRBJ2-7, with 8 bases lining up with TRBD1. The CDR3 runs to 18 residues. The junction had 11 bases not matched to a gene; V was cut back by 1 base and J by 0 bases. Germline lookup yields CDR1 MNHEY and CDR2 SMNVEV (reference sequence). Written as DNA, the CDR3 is TGTGCCAGCAGTTTATACCCCCCGGGACAGGTAATCTCCTACGAGCAGTACTTC. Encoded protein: CASSLYPPGQVISYEQYF.

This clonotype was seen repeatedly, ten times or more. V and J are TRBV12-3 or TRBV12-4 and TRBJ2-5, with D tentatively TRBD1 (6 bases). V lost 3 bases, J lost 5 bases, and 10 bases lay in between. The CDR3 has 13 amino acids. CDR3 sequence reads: CASSFRGMETQYF. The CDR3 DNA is TGTGCCAGCAGTTTCAGGGGAATGGAGACCCAGTACTTC.

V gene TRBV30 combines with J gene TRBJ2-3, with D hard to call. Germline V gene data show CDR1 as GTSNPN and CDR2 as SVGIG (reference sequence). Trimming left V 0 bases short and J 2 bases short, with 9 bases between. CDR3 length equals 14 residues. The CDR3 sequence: CAWSVGSNTDTQYF. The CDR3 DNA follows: TGTGCCTGGAGTGTAGGTAGCAACACAGATACGCAGTATTTT. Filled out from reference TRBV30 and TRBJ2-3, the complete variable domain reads SQTIHQWPATLVQPVGSPLSLECTVEGTSNPNLYWYRQAAGRGLQLLFYSVGIGQISSEVPQNLSASRPQDRQFILSSKKLLLSDSGFYLCAWSVGSNTDTQYFGPGTRLTVL.

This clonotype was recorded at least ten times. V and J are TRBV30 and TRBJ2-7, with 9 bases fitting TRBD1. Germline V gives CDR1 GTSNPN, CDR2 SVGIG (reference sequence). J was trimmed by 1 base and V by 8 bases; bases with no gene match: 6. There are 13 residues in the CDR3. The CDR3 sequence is CAMEQGASYEQYF. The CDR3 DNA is TGTGCCATGGAACAGGGGGCTTCCTACGAGCAGTACTTC.

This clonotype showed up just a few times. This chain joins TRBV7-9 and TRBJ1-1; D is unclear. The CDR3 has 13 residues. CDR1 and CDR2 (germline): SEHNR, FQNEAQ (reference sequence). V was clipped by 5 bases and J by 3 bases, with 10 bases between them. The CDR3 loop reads CASSVFWDTEAFF. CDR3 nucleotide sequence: TGTGCCAGCAGCGTGTTTTGGGACACTGAAGCTTTCTTT.

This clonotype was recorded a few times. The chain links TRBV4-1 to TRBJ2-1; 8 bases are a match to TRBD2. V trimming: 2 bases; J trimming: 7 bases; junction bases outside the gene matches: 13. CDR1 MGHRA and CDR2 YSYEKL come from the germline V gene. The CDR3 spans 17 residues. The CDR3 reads CASSQRFEGLEGNEQFF. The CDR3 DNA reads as TGCGCCAGCAGCCAAAGATTTGAGGGACTAGAGGGTAATGAGCAGTTCTTC.

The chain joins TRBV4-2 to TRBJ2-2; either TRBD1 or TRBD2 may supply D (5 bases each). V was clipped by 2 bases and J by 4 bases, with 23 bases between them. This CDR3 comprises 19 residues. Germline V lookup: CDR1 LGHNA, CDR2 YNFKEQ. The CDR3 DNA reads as TGTGCCAGCAGCCAATATCAAACAGGACGGGAAAGGGGCACCGGGGAGCTGTTTTTT. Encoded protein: CASSQYQTGRERGTGELFF.

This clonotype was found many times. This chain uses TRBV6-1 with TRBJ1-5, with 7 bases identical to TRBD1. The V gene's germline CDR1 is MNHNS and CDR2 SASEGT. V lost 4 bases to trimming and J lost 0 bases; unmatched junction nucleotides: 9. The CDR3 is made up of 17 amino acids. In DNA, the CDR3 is TGTGCCAGCAGTGTAAGACAGGGAGATTATAGCAATCAGCCCCAGCATTTT. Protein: CASSVRQGDYSNQPQHF.